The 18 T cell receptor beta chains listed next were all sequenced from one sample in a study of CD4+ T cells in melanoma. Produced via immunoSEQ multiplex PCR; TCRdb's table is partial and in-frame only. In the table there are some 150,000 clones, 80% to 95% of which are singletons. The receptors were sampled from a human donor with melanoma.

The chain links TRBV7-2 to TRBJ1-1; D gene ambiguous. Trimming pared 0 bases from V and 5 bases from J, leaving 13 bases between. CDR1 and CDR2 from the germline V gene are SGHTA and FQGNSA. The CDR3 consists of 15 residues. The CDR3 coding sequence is TGTGCCAGCAGCTTAGCTTGGGGTTTTGAAACTGAAGCTTTCTTT. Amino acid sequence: CASSLAWGFETEAFF.

The CDR3, as DNA: TGTGCCAGCAAGCCGGGCTCCCACGCCGGGGAGCTGTTTTTT. This sequence encodes CASKPGSHAGELFF. The V and J genes are TRBV2 and TRBJ2-2; D unresolved. The ends were cut back, 7 bases at V and 6 bases at J, with 15 bases in the middle. Germline assignment: CDR1 SNHLY and CDR2 FYNNEI. The CDR3 totals 14 residues.

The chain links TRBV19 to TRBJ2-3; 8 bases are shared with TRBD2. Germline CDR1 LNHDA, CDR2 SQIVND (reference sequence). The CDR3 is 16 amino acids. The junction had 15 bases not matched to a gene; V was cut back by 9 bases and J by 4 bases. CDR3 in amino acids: CASADGGVGRADTQYF. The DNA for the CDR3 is TGTGCCAGCGCCGACGGGGGGGTGGGTCGAGCAGATACGCAGTATTTT.

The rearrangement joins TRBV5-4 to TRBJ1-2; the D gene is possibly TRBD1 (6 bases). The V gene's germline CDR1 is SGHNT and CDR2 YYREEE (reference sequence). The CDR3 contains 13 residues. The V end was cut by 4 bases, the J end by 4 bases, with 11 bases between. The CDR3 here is CASSEGQLYGYTF. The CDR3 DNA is TGTGCCAGCAGCGAAGGACAGCTCTATGGCTACACCTTC.

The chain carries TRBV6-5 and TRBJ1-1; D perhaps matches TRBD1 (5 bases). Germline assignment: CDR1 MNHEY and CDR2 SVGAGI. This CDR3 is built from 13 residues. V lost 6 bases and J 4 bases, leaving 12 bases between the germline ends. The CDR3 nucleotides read TGTGCCAGCAGGCCCGGGGGAGGCACTGAAGCTTTCTTT. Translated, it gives CASRPGGGTEAFF.

The CDR3: CAWSVLVTTDTQYF. As DNA, the CDR3 is TGTGCCTGGAGTGTACTGGTGACCACAGATACGCAGTATTTT. The chain carries TRBV30 and TRBJ2-3; D remains ambiguous. Germline V gene lookup returns CDR1 GTSNPN and CDR2 SVGIG (reference sequence). This CDR3 is 14 amino acids long. The V gene lost 0 bases and the J gene lost 2 bases, with 9 bases spanning the gap. Using reference TRBV30 and TRBJ2-3 for the parts outside the CDR3, the full variable domain is SQTIHQWPATLVQPVGSPLSLECTVEGTSNPNLYWYRQAAGRGLQLLFYSVGIGQISSEVPQNLSASRPQDRQFILSSKKLLLSDSGFYLCAWSVLVTTDTQYFGPGTRLTVL.

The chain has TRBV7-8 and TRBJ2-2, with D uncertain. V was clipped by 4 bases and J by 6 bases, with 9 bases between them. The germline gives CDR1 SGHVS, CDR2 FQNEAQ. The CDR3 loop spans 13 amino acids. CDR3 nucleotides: TGTGCCAGCAGCTCCCCCCCTGCCGGGGAGCTGTTTTTT. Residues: CASSSPPAGELFF. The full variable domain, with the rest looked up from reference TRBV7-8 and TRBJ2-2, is GAGVSQSPRYKVAKRGQDVALRCDPISGHVSLFWYQQALGQGPEFLTYFQNEAQLDKSGLPSDRFFAERPEGSVSTLKIQRTQQEDSAVYLCASSSPPAGELFFGEGSRLTVL.

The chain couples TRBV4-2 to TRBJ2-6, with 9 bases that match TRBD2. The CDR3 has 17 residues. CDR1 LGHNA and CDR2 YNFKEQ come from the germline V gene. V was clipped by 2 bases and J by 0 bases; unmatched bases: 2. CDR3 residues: CASSQSGGPSGANVLTF. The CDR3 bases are TGTGCCAGCAGCCAAAGCGGGGGGCCCTCTGGGGCCAACGTCCTGACTTTC.

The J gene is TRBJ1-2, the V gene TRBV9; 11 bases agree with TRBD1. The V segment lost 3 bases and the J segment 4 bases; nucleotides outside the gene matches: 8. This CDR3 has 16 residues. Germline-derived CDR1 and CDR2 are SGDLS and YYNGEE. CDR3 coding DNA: TGTGCCAGCAGCGAATGGACAGGGGGCACCCTCTATGGCTACACCTTC. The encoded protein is CASSEWTGGTLYGYTF.

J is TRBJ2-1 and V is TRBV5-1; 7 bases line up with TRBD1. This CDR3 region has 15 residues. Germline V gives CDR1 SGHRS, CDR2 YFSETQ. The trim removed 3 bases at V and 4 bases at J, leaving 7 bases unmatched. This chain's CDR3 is CASSWDGTVYNEQFF. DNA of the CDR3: TGCGCCAGCAGCTGGGACGGGACAGTGTACAATGAGCAGTTCTTC.

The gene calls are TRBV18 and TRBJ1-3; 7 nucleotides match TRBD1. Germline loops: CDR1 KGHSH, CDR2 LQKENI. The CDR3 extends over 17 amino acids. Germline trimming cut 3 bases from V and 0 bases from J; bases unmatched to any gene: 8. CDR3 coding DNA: TGTGCCAGCTCACCGTCCGGGACAGCCGTCTCTGGAAACACCATATATTTT. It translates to CASSPSGTAVSGNTIYF.

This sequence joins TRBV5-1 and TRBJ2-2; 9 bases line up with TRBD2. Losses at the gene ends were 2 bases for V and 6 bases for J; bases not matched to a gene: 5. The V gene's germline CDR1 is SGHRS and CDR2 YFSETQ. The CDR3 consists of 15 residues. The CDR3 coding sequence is TGCGCCAGCAGCTTTTTAGCGGGGGCCGCCGGGGAGCTGTTTTTT. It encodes CASSFLAGAAGELFF.

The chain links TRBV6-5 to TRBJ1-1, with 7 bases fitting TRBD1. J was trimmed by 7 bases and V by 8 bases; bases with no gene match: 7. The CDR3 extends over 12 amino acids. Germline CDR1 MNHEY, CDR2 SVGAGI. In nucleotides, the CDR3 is TGTGCCAGCGCCTTCCGGGACAGTGAAGCTTTCTTT. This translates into CASAFRDSEAFF.

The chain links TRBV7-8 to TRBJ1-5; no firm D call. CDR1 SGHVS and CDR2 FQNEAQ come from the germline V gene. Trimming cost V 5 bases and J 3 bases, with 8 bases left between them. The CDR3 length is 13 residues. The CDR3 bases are TGTGCCAGCAGCAAAACAGACAATCAGCCCCAGCATTTT. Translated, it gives CASSKTDNQPQHF.

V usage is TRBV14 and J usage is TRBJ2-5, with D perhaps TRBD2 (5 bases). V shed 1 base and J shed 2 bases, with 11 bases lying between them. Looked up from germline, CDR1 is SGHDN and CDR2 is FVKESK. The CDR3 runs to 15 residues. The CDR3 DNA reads TGTGCCAGCAGCCAAGTGGCCGGAGGACAAGAGACCCAGTACTTC. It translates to CASSQVAGGQETQYF.

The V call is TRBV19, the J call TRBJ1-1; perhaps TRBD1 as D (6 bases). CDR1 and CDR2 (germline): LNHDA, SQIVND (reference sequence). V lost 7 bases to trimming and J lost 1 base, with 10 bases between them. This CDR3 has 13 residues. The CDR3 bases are TGTGCCAGTAATCAGGGGACGAACACTGAAGCTTTCTTT. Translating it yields CASNQGTNTEAFF.

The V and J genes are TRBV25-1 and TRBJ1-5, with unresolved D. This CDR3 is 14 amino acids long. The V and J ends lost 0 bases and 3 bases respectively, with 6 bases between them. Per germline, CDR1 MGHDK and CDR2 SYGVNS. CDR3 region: CASSEYGPNQPQHF. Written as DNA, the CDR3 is TGTGCCAGCAGTGAATACGGACCCAATCAGCCCCAGCATTTT.

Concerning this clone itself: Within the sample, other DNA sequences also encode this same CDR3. The CDR3 here is CSVVVTEAFF. The CDR3 DNA follows: TGCAGCGTTGTAGTCACTGAAGCTTTCTTT. The chain couples TRBV29-1 to TRBJ1-1; no clear D. Germline CDR1 is SQVTM and CDR2 is ANQGSEA. CDR3 length equals 10 residues. V lost 4 bases, J lost 4 bases, and 4 bases lay in between.